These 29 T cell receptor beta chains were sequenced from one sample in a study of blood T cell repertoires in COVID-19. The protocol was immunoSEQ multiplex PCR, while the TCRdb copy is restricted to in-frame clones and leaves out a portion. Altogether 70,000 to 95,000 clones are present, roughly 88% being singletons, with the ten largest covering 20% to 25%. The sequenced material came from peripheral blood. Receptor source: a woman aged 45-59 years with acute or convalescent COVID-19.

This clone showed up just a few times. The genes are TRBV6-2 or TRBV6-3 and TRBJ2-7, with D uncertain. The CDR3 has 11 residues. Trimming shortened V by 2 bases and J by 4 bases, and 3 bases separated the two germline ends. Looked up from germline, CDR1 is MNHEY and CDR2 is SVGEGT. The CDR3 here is CASSYPYEQYF. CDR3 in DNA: TGTGCCAGCAGTTACCCGTACGAGCAGTACTTC.

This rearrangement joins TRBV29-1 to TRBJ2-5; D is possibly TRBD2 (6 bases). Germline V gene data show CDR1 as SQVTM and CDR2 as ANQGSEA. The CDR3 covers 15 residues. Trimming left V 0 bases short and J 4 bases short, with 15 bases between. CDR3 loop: CSVEDRTLGGETQYF. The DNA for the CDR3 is TGCAGCGTTGAAGACCGGACGCTGGGGGGAGAGACCCAGTACTTC. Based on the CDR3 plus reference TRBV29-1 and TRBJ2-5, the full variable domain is SAVISQKPSRDICQRGTSLTIQCQVDSQVTMMFWYRQQPGQSLTLIATANQGSEATYESGFVIDKFPISRPNLTFSTLTVSNMSPEDSSIYLCSVEDRTLGGETQYFGPGTRLLVL.

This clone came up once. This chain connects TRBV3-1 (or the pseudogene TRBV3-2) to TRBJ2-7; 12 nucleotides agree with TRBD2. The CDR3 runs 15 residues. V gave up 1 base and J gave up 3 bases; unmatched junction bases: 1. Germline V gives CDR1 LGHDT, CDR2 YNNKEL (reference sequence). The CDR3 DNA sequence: TGTGCCAGCAGCCAAGGACTAGCGGGAGTCTACGAGCAGTACTTC. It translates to CASSQGLAGVYEQYF.

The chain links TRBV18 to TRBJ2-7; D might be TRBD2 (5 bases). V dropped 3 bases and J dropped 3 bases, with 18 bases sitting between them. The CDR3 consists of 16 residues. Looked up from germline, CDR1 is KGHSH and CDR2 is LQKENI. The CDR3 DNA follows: TGTGCCAGCTCACCCCCAGTGCGGGTGAGGGACTACGAGCAGTACTTC. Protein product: CASSPPVRVRDYEQYF.

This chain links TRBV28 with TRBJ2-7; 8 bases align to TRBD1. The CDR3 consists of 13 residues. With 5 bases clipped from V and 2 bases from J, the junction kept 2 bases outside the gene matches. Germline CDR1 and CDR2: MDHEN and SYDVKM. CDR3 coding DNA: TGTGCCAGCAGTCTGACAGGGGCCTACGAGCAGTACTTC. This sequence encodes CASSLTGAYEQYF.

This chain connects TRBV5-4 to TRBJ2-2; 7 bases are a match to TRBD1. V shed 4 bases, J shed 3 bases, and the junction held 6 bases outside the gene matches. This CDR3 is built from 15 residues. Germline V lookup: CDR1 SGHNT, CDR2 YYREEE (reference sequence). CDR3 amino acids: CASSMTGLDTGELFF. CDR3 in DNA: TGTGCCAGCAGCATGACAGGGCTGGACACCGGGGAGCTGTTTTTT.

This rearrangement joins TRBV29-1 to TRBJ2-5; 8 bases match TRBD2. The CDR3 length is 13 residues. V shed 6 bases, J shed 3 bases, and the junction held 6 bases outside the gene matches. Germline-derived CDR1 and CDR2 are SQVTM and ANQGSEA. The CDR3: CSVQSGGEETQYF. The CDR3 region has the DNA TGCAGCGTCCAGAGCGGGGGTGAAGAGACCCAGTACTTC.

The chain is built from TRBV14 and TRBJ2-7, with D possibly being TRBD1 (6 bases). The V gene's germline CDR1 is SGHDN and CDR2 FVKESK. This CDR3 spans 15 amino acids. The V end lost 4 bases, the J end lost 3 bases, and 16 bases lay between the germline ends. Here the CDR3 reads CASSPTGYWSYEQYF. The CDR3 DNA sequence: TGTGCCAGCAGCCCAACAGGGTATTGGAGCTACGAGCAGTACTTC. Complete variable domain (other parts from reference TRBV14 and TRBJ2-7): EAGVTQFPSHSVIEKGQTVTLRCDPISGHDNLYWYRRVMGKEIKFLLHFVKESKQDESGMPNNRFLAERTGGTYSTLKVQPAELEDSGVYFCASSPTGYWSYEQYFGPGTRLTVT.

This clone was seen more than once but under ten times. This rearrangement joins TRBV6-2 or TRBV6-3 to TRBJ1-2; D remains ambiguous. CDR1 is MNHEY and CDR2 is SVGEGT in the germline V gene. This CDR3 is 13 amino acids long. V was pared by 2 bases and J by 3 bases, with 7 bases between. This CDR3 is CASSYREDYGYTF. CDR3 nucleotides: TGTGCCAGCAGTTACAGGGAGGACTATGGCTACACCTTC.

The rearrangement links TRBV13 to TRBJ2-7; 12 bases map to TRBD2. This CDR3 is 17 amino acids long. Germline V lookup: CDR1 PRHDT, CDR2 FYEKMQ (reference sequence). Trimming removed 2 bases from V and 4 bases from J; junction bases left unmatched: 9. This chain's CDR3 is CASSLIGLAGGPYEQYF. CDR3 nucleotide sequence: TGTGCCAGCAGCTTAATAGGGCTAGCGGGGGGGCCGTACGAGCAGTACTTC.

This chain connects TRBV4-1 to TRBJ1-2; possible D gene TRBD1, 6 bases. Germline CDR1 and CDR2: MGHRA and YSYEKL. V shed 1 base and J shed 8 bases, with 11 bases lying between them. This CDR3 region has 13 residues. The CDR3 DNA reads TGCGCCAGCAGCCAAGGACAGGTCGGAGGCTACACCTTC. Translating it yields CASSQGQVGGYTF.

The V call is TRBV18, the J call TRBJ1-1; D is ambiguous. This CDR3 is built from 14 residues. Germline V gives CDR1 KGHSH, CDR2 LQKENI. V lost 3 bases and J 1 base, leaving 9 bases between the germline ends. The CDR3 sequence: CASSPNNRNTEAFF. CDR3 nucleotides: TGTGCCAGCTCACCGAATAACAGGAACACTGAAGCTTTCTTT.

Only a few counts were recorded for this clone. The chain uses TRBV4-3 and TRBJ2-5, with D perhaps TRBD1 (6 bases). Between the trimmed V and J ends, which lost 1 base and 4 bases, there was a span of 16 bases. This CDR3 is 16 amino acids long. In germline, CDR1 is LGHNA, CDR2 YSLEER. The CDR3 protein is CASSQGTGMGTETQYF. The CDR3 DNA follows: TGCGCCAGCAGCCAAGGTACAGGGATGGGGACAGAGACCCAGTACTTC.

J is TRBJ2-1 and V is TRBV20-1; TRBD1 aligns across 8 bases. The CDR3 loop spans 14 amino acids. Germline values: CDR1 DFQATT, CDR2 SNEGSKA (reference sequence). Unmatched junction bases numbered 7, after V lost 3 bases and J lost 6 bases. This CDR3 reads CSASFQGASNEQFF. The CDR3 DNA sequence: TGCAGTGCTAGTTTTCAGGGGGCGTCCAATGAGCAGTTCTTC.

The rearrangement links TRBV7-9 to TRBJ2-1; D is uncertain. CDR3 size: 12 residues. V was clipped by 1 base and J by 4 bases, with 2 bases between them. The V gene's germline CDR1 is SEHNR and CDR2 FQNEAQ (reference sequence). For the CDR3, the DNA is TGTGCCAGCAGCTTAGTATACAATGAGCAGTTCTTC. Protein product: CASSLVYNEQFF. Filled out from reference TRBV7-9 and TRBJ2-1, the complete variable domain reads DTGVSQNPRHKITKRGQNVTFRCDPISEHNRLYWYRQTLGQGPEFLTYFQNEAQLEKSRLLSDRFSAERPKGSFSTLEIQRTEQGDSAMYLCASSLVYNEQFFGPGTRLTVL.

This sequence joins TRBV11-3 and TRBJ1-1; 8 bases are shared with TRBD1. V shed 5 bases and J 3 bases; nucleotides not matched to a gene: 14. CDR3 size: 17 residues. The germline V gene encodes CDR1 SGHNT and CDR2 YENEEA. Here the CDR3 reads CASSRIFRGRPHTEAFF. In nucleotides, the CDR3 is TGTGCCAGCAGCCGGATCTTCAGGGGGCGCCCACACACTGAAGCTTTCTTT.

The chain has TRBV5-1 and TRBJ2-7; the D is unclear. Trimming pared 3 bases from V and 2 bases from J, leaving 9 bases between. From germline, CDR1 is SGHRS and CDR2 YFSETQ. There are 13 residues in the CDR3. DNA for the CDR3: TGCGCCAGCAGCTCGGGTCCAACCTACGAGCAGTACTTC. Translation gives CASSSGPTYEQYF.

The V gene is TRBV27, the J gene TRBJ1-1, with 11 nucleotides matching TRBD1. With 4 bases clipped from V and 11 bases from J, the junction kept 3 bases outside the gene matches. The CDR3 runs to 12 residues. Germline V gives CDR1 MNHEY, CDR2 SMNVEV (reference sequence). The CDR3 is CASSSDRGQAFF. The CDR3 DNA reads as TGTGCCAGCAGTTCGGACAGGGGGCAGGCTTTCTTT.

CDR3 sequence: CASTPIRGAINEQYF. The CDR3 DNA follows: TGTGCCAGCACCCCCATCAGGGGGGCGATCAACGAGCAGTACTTC. The V and J genes are TRBV7-8 and TRBJ2-7; tentatively, D is TRBD1 (7 bases). Between the trimmed V and J ends, which lost 7 bases and 5 bases, there was a span of 21 bases. Germline V lookup: CDR1 SGHVS, CDR2 FQNEAQ. This CDR3 has 15 residues.

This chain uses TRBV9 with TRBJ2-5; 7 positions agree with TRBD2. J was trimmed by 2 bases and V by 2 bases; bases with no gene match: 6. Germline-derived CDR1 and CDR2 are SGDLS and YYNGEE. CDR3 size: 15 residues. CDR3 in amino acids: CASSVAPGLQETQYF. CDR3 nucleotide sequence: TGTGCCAGCAGCGTGGCCCCGGGACTACAAGAGACCCAGTACTTC.

The CDR3 region has the DNA TGTGCCAGCTCACCAACCGGGACAGTGAACACTGAAGCTTTCTTT. Translated: CASSPTGTVNTEAFF. This chain links TRBV18 with TRBJ1-1, with 7 nucleotides matching TRBD1. Germline CDR1 reads KGHSH; CDR2 reads LQKENI. The CDR3 extends over 15 amino acids. V lost 2 bases and J lost 0; bases outside the gene matches: 3.

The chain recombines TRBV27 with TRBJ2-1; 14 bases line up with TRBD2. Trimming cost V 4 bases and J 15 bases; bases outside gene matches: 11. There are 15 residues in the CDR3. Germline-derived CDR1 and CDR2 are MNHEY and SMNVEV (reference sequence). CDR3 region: CASSSGTSGRPNPFF. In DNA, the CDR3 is TGTGCCAGCAGTTCCGGGACTAGCGGGAGACCTAACCCGTTCTTC.

In DNA, the CDR3 is TGTGCCAGCAGCTTAGAACAGGGTGATGAAAAACTGTTTTTT. Encoded protein: CASSLEQGDEKLFF. The chain couples TRBV7-7 to TRBJ1-4; weak D call: TRBD1 (6 bases). V lost 1 base, J lost 6 bases, and 9 bases lay in between. CDR1 SSHAT and CDR2 FNYEAQ come from the germline V gene (reference sequence). CDR3 length: 14 residues.

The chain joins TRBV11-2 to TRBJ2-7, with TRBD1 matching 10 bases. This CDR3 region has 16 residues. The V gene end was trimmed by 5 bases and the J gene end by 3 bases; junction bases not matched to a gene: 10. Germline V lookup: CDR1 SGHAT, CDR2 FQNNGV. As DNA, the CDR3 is TGTGCCAGCAGCCCTATCAGCCGGGACAGGGGCTACGAGCAGTACTTC. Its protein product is CASSPISRDRGYEQYF.

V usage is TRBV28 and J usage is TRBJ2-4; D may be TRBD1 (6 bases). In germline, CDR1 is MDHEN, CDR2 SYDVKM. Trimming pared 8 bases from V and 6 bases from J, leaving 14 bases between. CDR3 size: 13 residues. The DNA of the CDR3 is TGTGCCAGCGGCTCGGGACAAATAAACATTCAGTACTTC. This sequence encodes CASGSGQINIQYF.

CDR3 coding DNA: TGTGCCAGCAGTTCAAGCGGGAGGGTAAAGTACTTC. Translated, it gives CASSSSGRVKYF. The chain combines TRBV28 with TRBJ2-7; 10 bases are shared with TRBD2. The ends lost 4 bases at V and 11 bases at J; junction bases unmatched: 5. The CDR3 contains 12 residues. From germline, CDR1 is MDHEN and CDR2 SYDVKM.

The CDR3 DNA reads TGTGCCAGCAGCCCAAGGACAGGGTCGAGCTCTGGAAACACCATATATTTT. Translated: CASSPRTGSSSGNTIYF. The rearrangement links TRBV7-2 to TRBJ1-3, with 8 positions matching TRBD1. Germline loops: CDR1 SGHTA, CDR2 FQGNSA. V lost 5 bases, J lost 0 bases, and 9 bases stayed unmatched. This CDR3 is 17 amino acids long.

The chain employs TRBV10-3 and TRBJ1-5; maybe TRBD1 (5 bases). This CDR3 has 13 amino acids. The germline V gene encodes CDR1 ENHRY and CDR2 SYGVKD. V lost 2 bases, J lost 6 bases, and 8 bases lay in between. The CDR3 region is CAISEPGIQPQHF. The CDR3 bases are TGTGCCATCAGTGAGCCAGGGATTCAGCCCCAGCATTTT.

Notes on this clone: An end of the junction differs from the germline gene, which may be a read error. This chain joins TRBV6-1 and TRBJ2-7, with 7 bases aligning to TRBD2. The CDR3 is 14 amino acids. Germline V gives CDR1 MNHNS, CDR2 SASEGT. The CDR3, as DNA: TGTGCCAGCAGTGAAGCGGTGAACGCGGGGGAGCAGCACTTC. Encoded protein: CASSEAVNAGEQHF.